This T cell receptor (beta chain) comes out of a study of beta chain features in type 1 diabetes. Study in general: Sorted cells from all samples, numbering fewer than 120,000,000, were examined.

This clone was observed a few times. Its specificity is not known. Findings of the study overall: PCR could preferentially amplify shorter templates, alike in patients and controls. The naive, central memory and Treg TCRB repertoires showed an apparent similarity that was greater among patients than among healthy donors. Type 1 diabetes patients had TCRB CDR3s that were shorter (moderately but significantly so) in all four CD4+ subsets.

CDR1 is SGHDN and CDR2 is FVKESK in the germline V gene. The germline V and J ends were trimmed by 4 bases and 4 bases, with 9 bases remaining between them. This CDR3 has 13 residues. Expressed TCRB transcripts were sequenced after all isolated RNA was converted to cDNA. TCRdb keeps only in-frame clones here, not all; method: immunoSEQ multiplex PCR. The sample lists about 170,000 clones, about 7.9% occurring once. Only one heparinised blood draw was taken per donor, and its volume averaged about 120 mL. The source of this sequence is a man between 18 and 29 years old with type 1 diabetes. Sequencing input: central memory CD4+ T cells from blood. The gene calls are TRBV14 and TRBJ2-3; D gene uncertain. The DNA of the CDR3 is TGTGCCAGCAGCCGCCAGCGCCCAGATACGCAGTATTTT. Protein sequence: CASSRQRPDTQYF. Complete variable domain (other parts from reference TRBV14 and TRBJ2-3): EAGVTQFPSHSVIEKGQTVTLRCDPISGHDNLYWYRRVMGKEIKFLLHFVKESKQDESGMPNNRFLAERTGGTYSTLKVQPAELEDSGVYFCASSRQRPDTQYFGPGTRLTVL.